This passage covers 31 T cell receptor beta chains from one sample sequenced in a study of beta chain features in type 1 diabetes (dated by TCRdb to about 2018). These receptors have no identified antigens. Library preparation used the immunoSEQ multiplex PCR assay. The High Capacity cDNA Reverse Transcription Kit was used to reverse transcribe all of the isolated RNA, meaning that expressed TCRB transcripts were what got sequenced. TCRdb stores this immuneACCESS table with in-frame sequences only. Part of the clones is absent; in the studies checked, under half of the shortfall reflects unresolved V genes, and no reason is known for the rest. Recorded for this sample are some 250,000 clones; approximately 13% of them occurred a single time. Approximately 0.018% of the sample belongs to the ten largest clones. The paper as a whole reports these results and caveats: Type 1 diabetes patients showed a moderate but significant shortening of TCRB CDR3 length in all four CD4+ subsets.

The source material was naive CD4+ T cells from blood. This specimen's cell subset or site label, per the study, means: true naive CD4+ T cells. These TCRs come from a young man with type 1 diabetes.

The J gene is TRBJ2-7, the V gene TRBV5-1, with 9 bases identical to TRBD1. The germline CDR1 and CDR2 sequences are SGHRS and YFSETQ. The CDR3 loop spans 13 amino acids. Unmatched junction bases numbered 2, after V lost 4 bases and J lost 3 bases. Written as DNA, the CDR3 is TGCGCCAGCAGCCGGGACAGGGTCTACGAGCAGTACTTC. This gives the protein CASSRDRVYEQYF.

This clone was found a few times. The gene calls are TRBV27 and TRBJ1-1; TRBD1 aligns across 8 bases. CDR3 length: 15 residues. CDR1 MNHEY and CDR2 SMNVEV come from the germline V gene (reference sequence). The J segment lost 6 bases and the V segment lost 0 bases, leaving 6 bases of the junction unmatched. CDR3 region: CASSLSPHRGAEAFF. In nucleotides, the CDR3 is TGTGCCAGCAGTTTATCGCCCCACAGGGGGGCTGAAGCTTTCTTT.

V usage is TRBV5-1 and J usage is TRBJ2-7, with 7 bases lining up with TRBD2. CDR3 length: 15 amino acids. Germline CDR1 reads SGHRS; CDR2 reads YFSETQ. V was pared by 0 bases and J by 4 bases, with 7 bases of the junction left unmatched. The CDR3 sequence is CASSLEAGVEYEQYF. CDR3 bases: TGCGCCAGCAGCTTGGAGGCGGGAGTTGAGTACGAGCAGTACTTC.

V is TRBV6-5 and J is TRBJ1-2; TRBD1 might be the D (6 bases). Germline loops: CDR1 MNHEY, CDR2 SVGAGI. The CDR3 sequence is 13 residues long. Trimming removed 6 bases from V and 4 bases from J, with 12 bases in between. The CDR3 coding sequence is TGTGCCAGCAGACAAACAGGGTTCTATGGCTACACCTTC. Its protein product is CASRQTGFYGYTF.

There are a few counts of this clone. This rearrangement joins TRBV6-5 to TRBJ2-7; 10 nucleotides line up with TRBD1. Looked up from germline, CDR1 is MNHEY and CDR2 is SVGAGI. The CDR3 runs to 14 residues. The ends lost 6 bases at V and 2 bases at J; junction bases unmatched: 4. CDR3 amino acids: CASSTDRGAYEQYF. DNA of the CDR3: TGTGCCAGCAGCACGGACAGGGGGGCCTACGAGCAGTACTTC.

In its sample, this clone was seen a few times. The chain carries TRBV5-1 and TRBJ1-6, with 7 positions matching TRBD1. V was pared by 0 bases and J by 7 bases, with 10 bases of the junction left unmatched. The germline gives CDR1 SGHRS, CDR2 YFSETQ. The CDR3 contains 17 residues. The CDR3 region has the DNA TGCGCCAGCAGCTTGGAGGCTCGGGACAGCGGGAATTCACCCCTCCACTTT. This translates into CASSLEARDSGNSPLHF.

The chain carries TRBV9 and TRBJ2-5; 7 nucleotides align to TRBD2. V lost 3 bases and J lost 5; bases outside the gene matches: 4. This CDR3 is built from 13 residues. From germline, CDR1 is SGDLS and CDR2 YYNGEE. The chain's CDR3 is CASSGGRAETQYF. CDR3 in DNA: TGTGCCAGCAGCGGTGGGAGGGCGGAGACCCAGTACTTC.

Concerning this clone: Within the sample, other DNA sequences also encode this same CDR3. The V and J genes are TRBV30 and TRBJ2-3; D is unresolved. From germline, CDR1 is GTSNPN and CDR2 SVGIG (reference sequence). The ends were cut back, 4 bases at V and 1 base at J, with 6 bases in the middle. The CDR3 consists of 12 residues. The CDR3 DNA reads as TGTGCCTGGACCCAGGGCACAGATACGCAGTATTTT. Its translation: CAWTQGTDTQYF.

The table lists this clone with many counts. The chain recombines TRBV28 with TRBJ2-7; no firm D call. This CDR3 has 11 residues. Trimming removed 4 bases at V and 3 bases at J, with 4 bases between. Germline V gene lookup returns CDR1 MDHEN and CDR2 SYDVKM. DNA for the CDR3: TGTGCCAGCAGTTCCCGCTACGAGCAGTACTTC. Its translation: CASSSRYEQYF.

This clone was detected only a few times. This chain links TRBV5-4 with TRBJ1-2; the match to TRBD1 covers 9 bases. V shed 4 bases, J shed 4 bases, and the junction held 5 bases outside the gene matches. The CDR3 is 14 residues long. CDR1 SGHNT and CDR2 YYREEE come from the germline V gene (reference sequence). In DNA, the CDR3 is TGTGCCAGCAGCACCGGACAGGGGAGCTATGGCTACACCTTC. Amino acid sequence: CASSTGQGSYGYTF.

V is TRBV29-1 and J is TRBJ2-3; the match to TRBD2 covers 13 bases. Germline V gene sequence: CDR1 SQVTM, CDR2 ANQGSEA. The CDR3 is made up of 14 amino acids. Trimming removed 6 bases from V and 10 bases from J; junction bases left unmatched: 10. The CDR3 loop is CSVGLAGEGGSQYF. The DNA of the CDR3 is TGCAGCGTCGGACTAGCGGGAGAAGGAGGGTCGCAGTATTTT.

The chain uses TRBV27 and TRBJ2-7; D might be TRBD2 (6 bases). This CDR3 comprises 16 residues. Germline V gene lookup returns CDR1 MNHEY and CDR2 SMNVEV (reference sequence). Trimming removed 2 bases at V and 0 bases at J, with 14 bases between. The CDR3 spells CASSLRGTGSSYEQYF. In nucleotides, the CDR3 is TGTGCCAGCAGTTTACGGGGGACTGGGAGCTCCTACGAGCAGTACTTC.

V and J are TRBV6-6 and TRBJ2-5; no clear D gene. Germline-derived CDR1 and CDR2 are MNHNY and SVGAGI (reference sequence). Between the trimmed V and J ends, which lost 5 bases and 3 bases, there was a span of 10 bases. This CDR3 spans 13 amino acids. The CDR3, as DNA: TGTGCCAGCAGTCCAACTAAGGAAGAGACCCAGTACTTC. Translating it yields CASSPTKEETQYF.

The chain couples TRBV10-2 to TRBJ1-1; D gene ambiguous. V lost 1 base and J 5 bases, leaving 14 bases between the germline ends. From germline, CDR1 is WSHSY and CDR2 SAAADI. The CDR3 has 15 residues. The CDR3 protein is CASSEFLGGGTEAFF. DNA of the CDR3: TGCGCCAGCAGTGAGTTCCTGGGTGGAGGGACTGAAGCTTTCTTT.

The CDR3 nucleotides are TGCGCCAGCAGCTTGGCCGGGGCTGGAAACACCATATATTTT. It is translated as CASSLAGAGNTIYF. The chain combines TRBV5-1 with TRBJ1-3, with no clear D. V was pared by 0 bases and J by 2 bases, with 6 bases between. The CDR3 runs to 14 residues. The V gene's germline CDR1 is SGHRS and CDR2 YFSETQ.

This chain connects TRBV2 to TRBJ1-2; 8 bases match TRBD1. The CDR3 is 14 amino acids. V was pared by 10 bases and J by 2 bases, with 9 bases of the junction left unmatched. In germline, CDR1 is SNHLY, CDR2 FYNNEI. Here the CDR3 reads CANPPGQENYGYTF. The CDR3 DNA sequence: TGTGCCAACCCCCCGGGACAGGAAAACTATGGCTACACCTTC.

This clone was seen a handful of times. V usage is TRBV5-1 and J usage is TRBJ2-3; 13 nucleotides match TRBD2. Germline trimming cut 4 bases from V and 6 bases from J; bases unmatched to any gene: 11. The CDR3 has 17 amino acids. CDR1 SGHRS and CDR2 YFSETQ come from the germline V gene. CDR3 protein: CASSPWTGTSGKDTQYF. The CDR3 coding sequence is TGCGCCAGCAGCCCCTGGACAGGGACTAGCGGGAAGGATACGCAGTATTTT. The whole variable domain, remainder taken from reference TRBV5-1 and TRBJ2-3, is KAGVTQTPRYLIKTRGQQVTLSCSPISGHRSVSWYQQTPGQGLQFLFEYFSETQRNKGNFPGRFSGRQFSNSRSEMNVSTLELGDSALYLCASSPWTGTSGKDTQYFGPGTRLTVL.

V gene TRBV4-1 combines with J gene TRBJ1-2, with D tentatively TRBD1 (6 bases). V dropped 2 bases and J dropped 2 bases, with 9 bases sitting between them. This CDR3 has 14 residues. Germline CDR1 is MGHRA and CDR2 is YSYEKL. This chain's CDR3 is CASSQPGQNYGYTF. The CDR3 DNA reads as TGCGCCAGCAGCCAACCAGGACAGAACTATGGCTACACCTTC.

This clone was observed a handful of times. The V gene is TRBV11-2, the J gene TRBJ2-7, with 8 bases lining up with TRBD1. Trimming took 2 bases from V and 0 from J; bases not matched to a gene: 9. The germline CDR1 and CDR2 sequences are SGHAT and FQNNGV. The length of the CDR3 is 17 residues. In DNA, the CDR3 is TGTGCCAGCAGCTTAACAGGGGGTGATTCAAGCTCCTACGAGCAGTACTTC. Translating it yields CASSLTGGDSSSYEQYF.

The chain employs TRBV19 and TRBJ2-3; a possible D gene is TRBD2 (6 bases). Trimming pared 4 bases from V and 3 bases from J, leaving 17 bases between. Per the germline V gene, CDR1 is LNHDA and CDR2 is SQIVND (reference sequence). The CDR3 contains 16 residues. Here the CDR3 reads CASSTSDREFTDTQYF. The CDR3, as DNA: TGTGCCAGTAGTACTAGTGATCGGGAGTTTACAGATACGCAGTATTTT.

This sequence joins TRBV4-1 and TRBJ2-5; D possibly corresponds to TRBD2 (6 bases). Germline V gives CDR1 MGHRA, CDR2 YSYEKL. V was pared by 3 bases and J by 0 bases, with 11 bases between. This CDR3 is 15 amino acids long. The CDR3 region is CASSQSGLYQETQYF. DNA of the CDR3: TGCGCCAGCAGCCAGAGCGGGTTGTACCAAGAGACCCAGTACTTC.

This chain links TRBV5-6 with TRBJ1-2; D possibly corresponds to TRBD1 (6 bases). V lost 4 bases to trimming and J lost 0 bases, with 16 bases between them. CDR3 length: 16 residues. Germline values: CDR1 SGHDT, CDR2 YYEEEE. CDR3: CASSEGPQGANYGYTF. The CDR3 region has the DNA TGTGCCAGCAGCGAAGGCCCACAGGGAGCTAACTATGGCTACACCTTC.

This rearrangement joins TRBV7-9 to TRBJ2-4; tentative D call: TRBD2 (6 bases). The ends were cut back, 5 bases at V and 7 bases at J, with 15 bases in the middle. Germline CDR1 reads SEHNR; CDR2 reads FQNEAQ (reference sequence). The CDR3 extends over 14 amino acids. CDR3 in amino acids: CASSPGAVWNIQYF. The CDR3 DNA follows: TGTGCCAGCAGCCCGGGAGCTGTTTGGAACATTCAGTACTTC.

This clone was counted between two and nine times. The chain has TRBV5-6 and TRBJ1-1; TRBD1 aligns across 7 bases. This CDR3 has 14 amino acids. Germline trimming cut 2 bases from V and 3 bases from J; bases unmatched to any gene: 4. The V gene's germline CDR1 is SGHDT and CDR2 YYEEEE. The DNA of the CDR3 is TGTGCCAGCAGCTTAACAGGGGCGGACACTGAAGCTTTCTTT. Translating gives CASSLTGADTEAFF.

The chain uses TRBV10-3 and TRBJ2-5, with 8 bases fitting TRBD1. The CDR3 spans 15 residues. Per the germline V gene, CDR1 is ENHRY and CDR2 is SYGVKD. V shed 8 bases, J shed 5 bases, and the junction held 13 bases outside the gene matches. CDR3 coding DNA: TGTGCCATCGGTTCCGGGACAGGATCGTTGGAGACCCAGTACTTC. Protein product: CAIGSGTGSLETQYF.

CDR3 sequence (DNA): TGCAGCGTCTACGGGGACACCGGTAACTATGGCTACACCTTC. This translates into CSVYGDTGNYGYTF. V usage is TRBV29-1 and J usage is TRBJ1-2; D might be TRBD1 (6 bases). V lost 6 bases, J lost 1 base, and 15 bases lay in between. Per the germline V gene, CDR1 is SQVTM and CDR2 is ANQGSEA. CDR3 size: 14 residues.

The chain employs TRBV29-1 and TRBJ1-4; 9 positions agree with TRBD1. The CDR3 length is 13 residues. Losses at the gene ends were 6 bases for V and 7 bases for J; bases not matched to a gene: 6. Germline V lookup: CDR1 SQVTM, CDR2 ANQGSEA. CDR3 residues: CSVLTGGGEKLFF. The CDR3, as DNA: TGCAGCGTCTTAACAGGGGGCGGTGAAAAACTGTTTTTT.

A few counts support this clone. The CDR3 is CASSPAGITGELFF. As DNA, the CDR3 is TGTGCCAGCAGCCCGGCGGGAATTACCGGGGAGCTGTTTTTT. The chain employs TRBV2 and TRBJ2-2; possibly TRBD2 for D (6 bases). Germline V gene data show CDR1 as SNHLY and CDR2 as FYNNEI. The CDR3 is 14 residues long. Trimming cost V 6 bases and J 5 bases, with 13 bases left between them.

The rearrangement joins TRBV4-2 to TRBJ2-7; a possible D gene is TRBD2 (6 bases). The V gene's germline CDR1 is LGHNA and CDR2 YNFKEQ. With 1 base removed from V and 3 bases from J, the gap between germline ends came to 13 bases. CDR3 size: 15 residues. This CDR3 is CASSQASTSDYEQYF. The CDR3 DNA is TGTGCCAGCAGCCAAGCGTCGACTAGTGACTACGAGCAGTACTTC.

V usage is TRBV5-4 and J usage is TRBJ2-1, with D tentatively TRBD2 (6 bases). CDR3 size: 15 residues. Germline CDR1 reads SGHNT; CDR2 reads YYREEE (reference sequence). V was clipped by 4 bases and J by 4 bases, with 15 bases between them. In DNA, the CDR3 is TGTGCCAGCAGCCCTAACTTGGAGGGGTACAATGAGCAGTTCTTC. Translated, it gives CASSPNLEGYNEQFF.

The rearrangement joins TRBV7-9 to TRBJ2-7; a weak D match, TRBD1 (7 bases). Germline lookup yields CDR1 SEHNR and CDR2 FQNEAQ (reference sequence). The CDR3 length is 15 residues. Trimming removed 1 base at V and 2 bases at J, with 12 bases between. CDR3 amino acids: CASSLGRDRTYEQYF. CDR3 sequence (DNA): TGTGCCAGCAGCTTAGGGCGGGACAGAACCTACGAGCAGTACTTC.